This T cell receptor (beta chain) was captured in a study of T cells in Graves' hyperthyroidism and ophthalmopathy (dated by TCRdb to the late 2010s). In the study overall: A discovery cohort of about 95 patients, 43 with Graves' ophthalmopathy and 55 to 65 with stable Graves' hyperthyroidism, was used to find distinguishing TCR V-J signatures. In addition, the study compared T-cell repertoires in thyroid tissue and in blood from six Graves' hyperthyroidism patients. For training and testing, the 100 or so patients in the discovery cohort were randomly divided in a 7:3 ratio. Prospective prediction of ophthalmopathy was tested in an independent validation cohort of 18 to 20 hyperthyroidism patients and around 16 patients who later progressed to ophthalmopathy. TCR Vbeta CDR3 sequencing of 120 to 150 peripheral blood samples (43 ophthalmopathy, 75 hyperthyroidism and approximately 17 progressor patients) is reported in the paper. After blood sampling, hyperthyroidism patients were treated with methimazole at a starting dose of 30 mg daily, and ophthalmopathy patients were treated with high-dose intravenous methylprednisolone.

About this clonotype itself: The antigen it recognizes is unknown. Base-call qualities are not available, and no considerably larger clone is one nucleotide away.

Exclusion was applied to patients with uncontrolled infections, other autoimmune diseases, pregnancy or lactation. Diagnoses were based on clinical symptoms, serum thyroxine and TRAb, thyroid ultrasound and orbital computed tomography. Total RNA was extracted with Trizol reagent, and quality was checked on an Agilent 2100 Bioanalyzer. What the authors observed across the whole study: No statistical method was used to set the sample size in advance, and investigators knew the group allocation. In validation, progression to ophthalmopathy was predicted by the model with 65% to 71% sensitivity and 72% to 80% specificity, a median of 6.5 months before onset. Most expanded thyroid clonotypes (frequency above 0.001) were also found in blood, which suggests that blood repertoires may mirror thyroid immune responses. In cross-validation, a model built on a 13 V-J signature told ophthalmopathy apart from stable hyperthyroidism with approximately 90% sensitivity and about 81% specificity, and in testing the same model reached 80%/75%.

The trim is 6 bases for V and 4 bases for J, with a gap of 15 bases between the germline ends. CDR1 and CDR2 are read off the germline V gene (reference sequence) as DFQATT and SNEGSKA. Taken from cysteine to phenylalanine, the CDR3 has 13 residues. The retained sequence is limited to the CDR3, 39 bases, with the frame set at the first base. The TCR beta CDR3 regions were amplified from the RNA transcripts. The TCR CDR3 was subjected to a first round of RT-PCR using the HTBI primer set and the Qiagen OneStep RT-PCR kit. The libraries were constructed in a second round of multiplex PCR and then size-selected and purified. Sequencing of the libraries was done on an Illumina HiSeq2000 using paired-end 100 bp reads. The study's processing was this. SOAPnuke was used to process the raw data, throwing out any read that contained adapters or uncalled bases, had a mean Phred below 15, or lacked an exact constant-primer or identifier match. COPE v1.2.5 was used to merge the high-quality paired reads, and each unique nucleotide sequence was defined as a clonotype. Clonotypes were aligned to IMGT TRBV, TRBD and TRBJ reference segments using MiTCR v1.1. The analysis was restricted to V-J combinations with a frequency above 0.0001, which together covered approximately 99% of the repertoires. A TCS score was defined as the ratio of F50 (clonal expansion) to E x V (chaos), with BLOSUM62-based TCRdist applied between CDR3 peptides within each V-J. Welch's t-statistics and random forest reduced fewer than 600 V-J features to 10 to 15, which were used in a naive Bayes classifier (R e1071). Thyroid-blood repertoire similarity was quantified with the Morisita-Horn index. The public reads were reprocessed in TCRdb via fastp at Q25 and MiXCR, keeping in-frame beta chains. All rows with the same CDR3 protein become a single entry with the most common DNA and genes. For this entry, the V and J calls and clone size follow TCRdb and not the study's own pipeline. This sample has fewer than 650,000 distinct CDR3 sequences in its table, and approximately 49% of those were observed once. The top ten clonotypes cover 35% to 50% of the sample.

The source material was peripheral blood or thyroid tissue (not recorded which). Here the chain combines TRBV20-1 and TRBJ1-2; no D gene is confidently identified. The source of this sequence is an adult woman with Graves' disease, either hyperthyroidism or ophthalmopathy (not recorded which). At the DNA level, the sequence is TGCAGTGCCCCCCTGGGCAGATCCTATGGCTACACCTTC. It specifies CSAPLGRSYGYTF.